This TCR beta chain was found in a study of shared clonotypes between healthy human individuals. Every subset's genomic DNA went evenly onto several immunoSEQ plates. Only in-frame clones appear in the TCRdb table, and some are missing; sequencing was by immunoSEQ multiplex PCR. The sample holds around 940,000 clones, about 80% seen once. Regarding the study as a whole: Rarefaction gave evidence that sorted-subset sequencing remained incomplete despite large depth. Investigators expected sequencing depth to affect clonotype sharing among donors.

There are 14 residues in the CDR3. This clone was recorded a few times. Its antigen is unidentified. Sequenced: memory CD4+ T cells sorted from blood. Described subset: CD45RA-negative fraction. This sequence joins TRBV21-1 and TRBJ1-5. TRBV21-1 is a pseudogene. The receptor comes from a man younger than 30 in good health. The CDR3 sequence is CASSKLSSDQPQHF. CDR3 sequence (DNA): TGTGCCAGCAGCAAACTTTCGTCTGATCAGCCCCAGCATTTT.